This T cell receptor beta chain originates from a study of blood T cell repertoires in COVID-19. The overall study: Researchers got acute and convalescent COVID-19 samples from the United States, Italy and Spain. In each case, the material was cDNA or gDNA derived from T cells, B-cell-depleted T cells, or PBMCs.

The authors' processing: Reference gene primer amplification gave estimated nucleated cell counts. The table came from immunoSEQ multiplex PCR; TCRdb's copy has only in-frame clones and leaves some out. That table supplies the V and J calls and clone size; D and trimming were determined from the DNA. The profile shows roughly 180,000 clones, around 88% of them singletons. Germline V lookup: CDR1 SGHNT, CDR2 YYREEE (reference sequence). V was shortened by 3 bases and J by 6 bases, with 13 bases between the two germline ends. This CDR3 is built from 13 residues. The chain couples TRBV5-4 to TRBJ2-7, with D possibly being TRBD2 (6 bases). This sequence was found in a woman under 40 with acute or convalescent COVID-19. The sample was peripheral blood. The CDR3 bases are TGTGCCAGCAGCTGGGGAGGCTACGCCGAGCAGTACTTC. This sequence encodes CASSWGGYAEQYF.